Listed here are 19 T cell receptor beta chains from one sample, sequenced in a study of regulatory T cells in long-lasting Graves disease. This sample's time point: newly diagnosed GD, antithyroid drugs for less than 3 months. Researchers made the TCR library from RNA that was extracted from PBMCs. The authors built TCR beta libraries using iRepertoire HTBI primers and Arm-PCR of CDR3 regions. TCRdb reprocessed the multiplex PCR reads via MiXCR and lists one record per CDR3 protein. The sample carries about 380,000 distinct CDR3 sequences, around 16% recorded once. Sequenced here: peripheral blood mononuclear cells (PBMCs), sampled at new diagnosis, from a patient treated with antithyroid drugs. Source of these receptors: a female donor with Graves disease.

The chain carries TRBV29-1 and TRBJ1-2, with 11 bases aligning to TRBD1. Germline-derived CDR1 and CDR2 are SQVTM and ANQGSEA. The CDR3 spans 13 residues. After removal of 7 bases from V and 2 bases from J, the junction contained 3 bases not matched to a gene. In DNA form, the CDR3 reads TGCAGCGGAGGGACAGGGGGAAACTATGGCTACACCTTC. It translates to CSGGTGGNYGYTF.

This clonotype was recorded a few times. The chain couples TRBV18 to TRBJ1-5; perhaps TRBD1 as D (6 bases). The CDR3 has 16 residues. V gave up 4 bases and J gave up 0 bases, with 13 bases separating them. Germline V gene lookup returns CDR1 KGHSH and CDR2 LQKENI. The CDR3 region has the DNA TGTGCCAGCTCACGGACAGTGGGGAATAGCAATCAGCCCCAGCATTTT. Protein sequence: CASSRTVGNSNQPQHF.

This clonotype was detected ten times or more. The chain is built from TRBV7-9 and TRBJ1-1; 7 bases are shared with TRBD1. The CDR3 runs to 16 residues. V shed 2 bases and J 4 bases; nucleotides not matched to a gene: 10. Germline V gene sequence: CDR1 SEHNR, CDR2 FQNEAQ (reference sequence). For the CDR3, the DNA is TGTGCCAGCAGCTTAAACGGACAGGCCCTGGGCACTGAAGCTTTCTTT. Protein sequence: CASSLNGQALGTEAFF.

This clonotype showed up many times. The V and J genes are TRBV20-1 and TRBJ1-2; TRBD1 matches 8 bases. CDR1 DFQATT and CDR2 SNEGSKA come from the germline V gene (reference sequence). The CDR3 is 13 amino acids. The trim removed 1 base at V and 5 bases at J, leaving 3 bases unmatched. CDR3 sequence reads: CSARVDREYGYTF. DNA of the CDR3: TGCAGTGCTAGAGTGGACAGGGAATATGGCTACACCTTC.

This clonotype was seen repeatedly, ten times or more. V and J are TRBV12-5 and TRBJ1-5, with D possibly TRBD1 on 5 matching bases. Germline values: CDR1 LGHNT, CDR2 FRNRAP. This CDR3 is built from 14 residues. V shed 11 bases and J shed 1 base, with 15 bases lying between them. Written as DNA, the CDR3 is TGTGCTCGGGGCACCCTGGGGAGCAATCAGCCCCAGCATTTT. Protein product: CARGTLGSNQPQHF. The full variable domain, completed using reference TRBV12-5 and TRBJ1-5, is DARVTQTPRHKVTEMGQEVTMRCQPILGHNTVFWYRQTMMQGLELLAYFRNRAPLDDSGMPKDRFSAEMPDATLATLKIQPSEPRDSAVYFCARGTLGSNQPQHFGDGTRLSIL.

The rearrangement links TRBV6-5 to TRBJ2-7, with D possibly matching TRBD2 (5 bases). The CDR3 totals 17 residues. V was pared by 2 bases and J by 6 bases, with 23 bases between. Germline CDR1 reads MNHEY; CDR2 reads SVGAGI. CDR3 protein: CASSYGGVSWGISEQYF. CDR3 nucleotides: TGTGCCAGCAGTTACGGAGGAGTGTCCTGGGGAATCTCCGAGCAGTACTTC.

This clonotype has at least ten counts. The J gene is TRBJ1-4, the V gene TRBV12-3 or TRBV12-4; no definite D call. The CDR3 has 15 amino acids. The V end lost 6 bases, the J end lost 0 bases, and 11 bases lay between the germline ends. The CDR3 here is CASSLGWATNEKLFF. The CDR3 DNA follows: TGTGCCAGCAGCCTCGGGTGGGCAACTAATGAAAAACTGTTTTTT.

The sample holds many counts of this clonotype. This chain joins TRBV7-2 and TRBJ1-2, with D tentatively TRBD1 (5 bases). The V and J ends lost 10 bases and 6 bases respectively, with 21 bases between them. CDR1 is SGHTA, CDR2 FQGNSA, per germline. The CDR3 is made up of 14 amino acids. Written as DNA, the CDR3 is TGTGCCATCGTCCCCGGGGCTCTTTCCAATGGCTACACCTTC. The encoded protein is CAIVPGALSNGYTF.

This clonotype was counted between two and nine times. A much larger clone lies one base from this, so it may be a read error. The chain couples TRBV2 to TRBJ1-5; D gene uncertain. Trimming pared 0 bases from V and 4 bases from J, leaving 13 bases between. The CDR3 consists of 16 residues. Germline V CDR1 and CDR2: SNHLY, FYNNEI. The CDR3 bases are TGTGCCAGCAGTGAAGCGCTTCGACGGAGTAATCAGCCCCAGCATTTT. Amino acid sequence: CASSEALRRSNQPQHF.

In this sample, this clonotype turned up a few times. CDR3 sequence (DNA): TGCAGCGTTGAGGGGGGCAATCAAGAGACCCAGTACTTC. Encoded protein: CSVEGGNQETQYF. The J gene is TRBJ2-5, the V gene TRBV29-1; D tentatively reads TRBD1 or TRBD2 (6 bases each). V gave up 3 bases and J gave up 2 bases, with 10 bases separating them. CDR1 SQVTM and CDR2 ANQGSEA come from the germline V gene. The CDR3 loop spans 13 amino acids. The full variable domain, rest sourced from reference TRBV29-1 and TRBJ2-5, is SAVISQKPSRDICQRGTSLTIQCQVDSQVTMMFWYRQQPGQSLTLIATANQGSEATYESGFVIDKFPISRPNLTFSTLTVSNMSPEDSSIYLCSVEGGNQETQYFGPGTRLLVL.

Only a few counts were recorded for this clonotype. V usage is TRBV9 and J usage is TRBJ2-1, with unresolved D. Trimming stripped 0 bases from V and 0 bases from J, with 7 bases between. The CDR3 length is 15 residues. Germline lookup yields CDR1 SGDLS and CDR2 YYNGEE. CDR3 sequence (DNA): TGTGCCAGCAGCGTAGAGTGGGGCTCCTACAATGAGCAGTTCTTC. Translating gives CASSVEWGSYNEQFF.

This sequence joins TRBV5-1 and TRBJ2-1, with D perhaps given as TRBD1 or TRBD2 (5 bases each). V was clipped by 0 bases and J by 5 bases, with 12 bases between them. The CDR3 spans 15 residues. CDR1 is SGHRS and CDR2 is YFSETQ in the germline V gene. The CDR3 loop is CASSLVGRDHNEQFF. CDR3 DNA sequence: TGCGCCAGCAGCTTGGTAGGTAGGGACCACAATGAGCAGTTCTTC.

This clonotype has just a few counts. The rearrangement joins TRBV7-6 to TRBJ1-1; D unresolved. The germline V gene has CDR1 SGHVS and CDR2 FNYEAQ. V lost 10 bases to trimming and J lost 0 bases, with 21 bases between them. This CDR3 region has 16 residues. CDR3 in amino acids: CATSLVGSAVNTEAFF. In DNA form, the CDR3 reads TGTGCCACCTCCCTGGTGGGGTCGGCAGTGAACACTGAAGCTTTCTTT.

V usage is TRBV7-9 and J usage is TRBJ1-4; TRBD1 matches at 7 bases. The germline V gene encodes CDR1 SEHNR and CDR2 FQNEAQ (reference sequence). V shed 7 bases, J shed 8 bases, and the junction held 10 bases outside the gene matches. The CDR3 runs to 14 residues. CDR3 region: CASTRQGSGEKLFF. DNA of the CDR3: TGTGCCAGCACACGACAGGGTTCGGGAGAAAAACTGTTTTTT.

This clonotype showed up just a few times. The rearrangement uses TRBV4-2 and TRBJ2-1, with 7 bases identical to TRBD2. This CDR3 is built from 16 residues. V gave up 4 bases and J gave up 0 bases; unmatched junction bases: 6. Germline V lookup: CDR1 LGHNA, CDR2 YNFKEQ. The CDR3 sequence: CASSPSAGSSYNEQFF. Here the CDR3 DNA reads TGTGCCAGCAGCCCGTCAGCGGGGAGCTCCTACAATGAGCAGTTCTTC.

This clonotype was counted a few times. The chain combines TRBV29-1 with TRBJ2-3, with no clear D. The germline CDR1 and CDR2 sequences are SQVTM and ANQGSEA. Trimming removed 8 bases from V and 6 bases from J, with 9 bases in between. The CDR3 is 10 amino acids. The DNA of the CDR3 is TGCAGCACCCTCGGGGATACGCAGTATTTT. Translated: CSTLGDTQYF.

This clonotype showed up many times. CDR3 sequence reads: CASSPDPGHNYGYTF. The CDR3 DNA follows: TGTGCCAGCAGCCCGGACCCCGGACACAACTATGGCTACACCTTC. The V gene is TRBV9, the J gene TRBJ1-2; possible D gene TRBD1, 5 bases. This CDR3 comprises 15 residues. Trimming shortened V by 4 bases and J by 2 bases, and 15 bases separated the two germline ends. The germline V gene has CDR1 SGDLS and CDR2 YYNGEE.

This clonotype was observed many times. This chain uses TRBV2 with TRBJ2-5, with D maybe TRBD1 (5 bases). The CDR3 runs to 13 residues. Trimming cost V 10 bases and J 1 base, with 13 bases left between them. Germline loops: CDR1 SNHLY, CDR2 FYNNEI. The DNA for the CDR3 is TGTGCCACCTACGGACAAGTCCAAGAGACCCAGTACTTC. It specifies CATYGQVQETQYF.

There are many counts of this clonotype. J is TRBJ2-5 and V is TRBV20-1; D is unresolved. V lost 5 bases to trimming and J lost 2 bases, with 9 bases between them. Germline V gives CDR1 DFQATT, CDR2 SNEGSKA (reference sequence). CDR3 size: 12 residues. CDR3 DNA: TGCAGTGCTGCGCGGATACAAGAGACCCAGTACTTC. Translation: CSAARIQETQYF.